Following are 8 T cell receptor beta chains from one sample sequenced in a study of T-cell memory formation after mild COVID-19. One entry per CDR3 protein results from TCRdb running MiXCR on the 5' RACE reads. The sample lists about 130,000 distinct CDR3 sequences; approximately 15% were seen once. Sequencing input: PBMCs or a T cell subset sorted from them (not recorded which). Source of these receptors: a man in his late teens or twenties who had mild COVID-19 (a few samples of this study predate the infection). Cell type and time point are not known.

V and J are TRBV5-1 and TRBJ2-3; D is tentatively TRBD1 or TRBD2 (6 bases each). The CDR3 length is 13 residues. Germline V gene sequence: CDR1 SGHRS, CDR2 YFSETQ. Trimming cost V 3 bases and J 13 bases, with 18 bases left between them. The CDR3 is CASSWYGPEGEYF. CDR3 DNA sequence: TGCGCCAGCAGCTGGTATGGCCCGGAGGGGGAGTATTTT.

This CDR3 is CATSDLTRPRHEQYV. DNA of the CDR3: TGTGCCACCAGTGATTTGACGAGGCCACGCCACGAGCAGTACGTC. This chain uses TRBV24-1 with TRBJ2-7; D not certain. Trimming took 0 bases from V and 5 from J, leaving 13 bases between them. There are 15 residues in the CDR3. The germline CDR1 and CDR2 sequences are KGHDR and SFDVKD.

This clonotype was seen only a few times. V usage is TRBV5-1 and J usage is TRBJ2-3; 8 bases fit TRBD2. Germline V gives CDR1 SGHRS, CDR2 YFSETQ. The CDR3 extends over 16 amino acids. V gave up 5 bases and J gave up 0 bases; unmatched junction bases: 8. CDR3 amino acids: CASRSSSGLSTDTQYF. The CDR3 DNA reads as TGCGCCAGCAGGAGCTCTAGCGGGCTCAGCACAGATACGCAGTATTTT.

Note on this clonotype: One end of the junction is discordant with germline, which a read error may explain. The V call is TRBV5-1, the J call TRBJ2-5; 9 nucleotides agree with TRBD2. From germline, CDR1 is SGHRS and CDR2 YFSETQ. The CDR3 has 15 amino acids. This chain's CDR3 is CASSPLAGAQDTQYF. DNA of the CDR3: TGCGCCAGCAGCCCCTTAGCGGGGGCCCAAGATACCCAGTACTTC.

This clonotype was picked up a small number of times. V gene TRBV9 combines with J gene TRBJ2-5, with 9 bases matching TRBD1. The germline V gene encodes CDR1 SGDLS and CDR2 YYNGEE. The CDR3 has 15 amino acids. After removal of 4 bases from V and 5 bases from J, the junction contained 9 bases not matched to a gene. CDR3 protein: CASSSRRDRVETQYF. For the CDR3, the DNA is TGTGCCAGCAGCTCCCGCCGGGACAGGGTCGAGACCCAGTACTTC.

The sample holds many counts of this clonotype. This sequence joins TRBV20-1 and TRBJ1-1, with D unresolved. CDR3 length: 14 residues. Germline CDR1 and CDR2: DFQATT and SNEGSKA (reference sequence). Between the trimmed V and J ends, which lost 0 bases and 0 bases, there was a span of 8 bases. CDR3 residues: CSAREPGLNTEAFF. The CDR3 bases are TGCAGTGCTAGAGAGCCCGGTTTGAACACTGAAGCTTTCTTT.

The rearrangement links TRBV20-1 to TRBJ1-2; D remains unclear. The CDR3 runs 11 residues. The germline V gene has CDR1 DFQATT and CDR2 SNEGSKA (reference sequence). CDR3 region: CSISERDGYTF. The CDR3 DNA reads TGCAGCATCTCTGAGAGAGATGGCTACACCTTC.

The V and J genes are TRBV7-9 and TRBJ2-1, with D perhaps TRBD1 or TRBD2 (5 bases each). The CDR3 covers 17 residues. Trimming removed 5 bases at V and 4 bases at J, with 21 bases between. Germline V lookup: CDR1 SEHNR, CDR2 FQNEAQ (reference sequence). The CDR3 here is CASSPSFLGAKYNEQFF. Written as DNA, the CDR3 is TGTGCCAGCAGCCCATCCTTTCTCGGGGCGAAATACAATGAGCAGTTCTTC.